This T cell receptor (beta chain) was profiled in a study of blood T cell repertoires in COVID-19 (dated by TCRdb to 2018 to 2020). Broadly, across the study: Samples covering the acute and convalescent phases of COVID-19 were provided by collaborators in the United States, Italy and Spain. The samples were drawn from the first 160 participants of the ongoing ImmuneRACE study and from over a thousand subjects provided by 6 global collaborators. The prospective study material was composed of cDNA or gDNA derived from T cells, B-cell-depleted T cells, or PBMCs. Where available, HLA class I and class II types were obtained from metadata supplied by the sample provider rather than from assay-based typing. The dataset comprised deeply sampled blood TCRbeta repertoires from subjects exposed to, actively infected with, or recovered from COVID-19. A de-identified subject ID, COVID-19 status, age in years and sex were almost always included in the sample metadata. The repertoires were released in a freely available public database intended as a resource for research on the immune response to SARS-CoV-2.

The immunoSEQ Assay, a bias-controlled multiplex PCR, was used to amplify TCRbeta CDR3 regions from genomic DNA. In the source study's methods: The number of nucleated cells in each sample was estimated from the amplification of reference gene primers within the assay. To quantify the absolute abundance of each unique TCRbeta CDR3 rearrangement, sequence reads were collapsed and filtered. Productive Simpson clonality was computed per sample as the square root of Simpson's diversity index over productive rearrangements. TCRdb retrieved this table from immuneACCESS and kept in-frame rearrangements only. Not all clones are present; in checked studies, unresolved V genes account for under half, and no reason is known for the remainder. That table gives V, J and clone size, and the DNA gave D and trimming. Here the sample has tens of thousands of clones; nearly 90% occur a single time. Approximately 3% of the sample comes from the top ten.

CDR1 and CDR2 were assigned from the germline V gene (reference sequence) as LGHDT and YNNKEL. The CDR3 holds 15 amino acids from the cysteine to the phenylalanine. Only the CDR3 portion is preserved as DNA: 45 bases, with reading frame beginning at the first base. V and J are truncated by 0 bases and 8 bases respectively, leaving an intervening sequence of 11 bases. Results and caveats for the whole study, not just this receptor: The amount of clinical and demographic metadata varied by source and participant and was provided uncurated.

The collaborating institutions used their own protocols to collect whole blood in K2EDTA tubes. Collaborator samples were shipped for TCRbeta analysis as frozen whole blood, isolated PBMCs, or DNA extracted from either sample type. With regard to this clone: What this receptor recognizes is not known. No clone much larger than this one lies a single base away; base qualities are absent.

The sequenced material came from peripheral blood. The chain is encoded by TRBV3-1 (or the pseudogene TRBV3-2) joined to TRBJ1-6; there is no confident call for the D gene. The clonotype was recovered from a man aged 45-65 years with active COVID-19. The CDR3 reads CASSQDFWQDSPLHF. The DNA sequence is TGTGCCAGCAGCCAAGATTTCTGGCAGGATTCACCCCTCCACTTT.